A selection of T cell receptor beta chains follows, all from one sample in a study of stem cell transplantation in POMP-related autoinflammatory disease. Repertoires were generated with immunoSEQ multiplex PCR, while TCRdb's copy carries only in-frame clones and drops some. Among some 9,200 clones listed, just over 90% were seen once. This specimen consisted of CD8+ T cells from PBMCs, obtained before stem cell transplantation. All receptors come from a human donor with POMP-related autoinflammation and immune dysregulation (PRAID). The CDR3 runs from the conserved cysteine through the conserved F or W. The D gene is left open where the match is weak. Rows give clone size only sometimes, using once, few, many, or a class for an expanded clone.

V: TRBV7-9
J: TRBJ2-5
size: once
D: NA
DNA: TGTGCCAGCAGCTCTCCAGGGGACCGGCAAGAGACCCAGTACTTC
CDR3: CASSSPGDRQETQYF

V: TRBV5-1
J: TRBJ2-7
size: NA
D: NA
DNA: TGCGCCAGCAGCATGCCGTCGACAGGCTCCTACGAGCAGTACTTC
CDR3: CASSMPSTGSYEQYF

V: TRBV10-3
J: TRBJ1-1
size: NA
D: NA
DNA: TGTGCCATCAGCGAGCCTTCAACCAGGGGAACTGAAGCTTTCTTT
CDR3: CAISEPSTRGTEAFF

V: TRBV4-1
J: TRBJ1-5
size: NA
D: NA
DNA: TGCGCCAGCAGCCAAGTCGGAAGTAATCAGCCCCAGCATTTT
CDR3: CASSQVGSNQPQHF

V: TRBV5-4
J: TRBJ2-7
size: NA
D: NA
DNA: TGTGCCAGCAGTTTTGGGGCAGGGGAAAAGTACTTC
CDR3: CASSFGAGEKYF

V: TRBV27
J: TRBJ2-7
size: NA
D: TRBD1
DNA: TGTGCCAGCAGCCCCGGGACAGTGGAAGGGAGCTACGAGCAGTACTTC
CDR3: CASSPGTVEGSYEQYF

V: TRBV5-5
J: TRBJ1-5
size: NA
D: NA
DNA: TGTGCCAGCAGCCCTGGGACGGAGAATCAGCCCCAGCATTTT
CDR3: CASSPGTENQPQHF

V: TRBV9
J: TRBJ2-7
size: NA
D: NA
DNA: TGTGCCAGCAGCGTAGGGCCGGCTGCCACCTACGAGCAGTACTTC
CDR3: CASSVGPAATYEQYF

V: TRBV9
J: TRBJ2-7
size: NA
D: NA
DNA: TGTGCCAGCAGCCCCGACGGACTCTCTTGGTCCTACGAGCAGTACTTC
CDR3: CASSPDGLSWSYEQYF

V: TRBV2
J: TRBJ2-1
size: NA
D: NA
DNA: TGTGCCAGCAGGGACAACAATGAGCAGTTCTTC
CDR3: CASRDNNEQFF

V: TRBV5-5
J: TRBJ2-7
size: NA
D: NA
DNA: TGTGCCAGCAGCTTGGTAGCAGACCAATACGAGCAGTACTTC
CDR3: CASSLVADQYEQYF

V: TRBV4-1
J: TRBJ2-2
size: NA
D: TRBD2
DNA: TGCGCCAGCAGCCAAGGGACTAGCGGGAACACCGGGGAGCTGTTTTTT
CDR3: CASSQGTSGNTGELFF

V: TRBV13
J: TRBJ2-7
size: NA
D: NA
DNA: TGTGCCAGCAGCCTATCCCTGACTAGTAAGATCCACGAGCAGTACTTC
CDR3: CASSLSLTSKIHEQYF

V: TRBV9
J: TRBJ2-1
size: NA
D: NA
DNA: TGTGCCAGCGGGCAGAGCGGTCACAATGAGCAGTTCTTC
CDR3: CASGQSGHNEQFF

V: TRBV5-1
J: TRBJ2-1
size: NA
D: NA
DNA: TGCGCCAGCAGCCTCTCGACAGGTTACAATGAGCAGTTCTTC
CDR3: CASSLSTGYNEQFF

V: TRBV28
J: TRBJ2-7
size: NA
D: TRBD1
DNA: TGTGCCAGCAGTTCCCCGGGGGACAGGGGCGGCGAGCAGTACTTC
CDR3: CASSSPGDRGGEQYF

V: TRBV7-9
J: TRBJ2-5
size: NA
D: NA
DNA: TGTGCCAGCAGCTTGAATCCGAAGGCAGAGACCCAGTACTTC
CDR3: CASSLNPKAETQYF

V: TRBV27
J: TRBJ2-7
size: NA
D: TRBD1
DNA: TGTGCCAGCAGTCCGGGACAGTCCTACGAGCAGTACTTC
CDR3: CASSPGQSYEQYF

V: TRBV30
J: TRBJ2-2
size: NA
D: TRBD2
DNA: TGTGCCTGGAGTGGACTAGCGGAGAACACCGGGGAGCTGTTTTTT
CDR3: CAWSGLAENTGELFF

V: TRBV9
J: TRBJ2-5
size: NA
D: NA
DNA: TGTGCCAGCAGCGAGGGGGAGGGCTGGAAGACCCAGTACTTC
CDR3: CASSEGEGWKTQYF

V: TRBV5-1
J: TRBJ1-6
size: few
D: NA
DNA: TGCGCCAGCAGCCGGGGGATTCGCAATTCACCCCTCCACTTT
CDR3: CASSRGIRNSPLHF

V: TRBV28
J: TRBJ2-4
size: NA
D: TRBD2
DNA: TGTGCCAGCAGTCGAGGGGGACTAGCGGGTCCCAAAAACATTCAGTACTTC
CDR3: CASSRGGLAGPKNIQYF

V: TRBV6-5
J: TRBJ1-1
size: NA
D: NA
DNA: TGTGCCAGCAGTTACCCGGGGGCCCTGGGAGCTTTCTTT
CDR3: CASSYPGALGAFF

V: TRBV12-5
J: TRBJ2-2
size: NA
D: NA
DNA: TGTGCTAGTGGTTCGTCTGGGTGGGGCAGTAGCGGGGAGCTGTTTTTT
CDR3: CASGSSGWGSSGELFF

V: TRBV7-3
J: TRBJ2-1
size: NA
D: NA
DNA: TGTGCCAGCAGCTTAACGTCCGAGGGTTACAATGAGCAGTTCTTC
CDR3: CASSLTSEGYNEQFF

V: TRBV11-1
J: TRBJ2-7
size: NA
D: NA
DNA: TGTGCCAGCAGCTTAGGGGCCTACGAGCAGTACTTC
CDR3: CASSLGAYEQYF

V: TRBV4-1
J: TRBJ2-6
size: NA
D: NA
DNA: TGCGCCAGCAGCCAAGAACAGGCTCGGGGGGCCAACGTCCTGACTTTC
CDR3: CASSQEQARGANVLTF

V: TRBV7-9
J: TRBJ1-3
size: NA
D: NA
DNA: TGTGCCAGCACCCCTGGGGGCCCCTCTGGAAACACCATATATTTT
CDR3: CASTPGGPSGNTIYF

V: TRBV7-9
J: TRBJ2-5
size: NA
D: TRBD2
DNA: TGTGCCAGCAGCTTAAATCTAGCGGGAGTTAGAGAGACCCAGTACTTC
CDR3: CASSLNLAGVRETQYF

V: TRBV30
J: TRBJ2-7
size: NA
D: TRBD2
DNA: TGTGCCTGGAGTGTGAGTTTCCTGACTCCGGGACTAGCGGTGCTTGGGGCCGAGCAGTACTTC
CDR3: CAWSVSFLTPGLAVLGAEQYF

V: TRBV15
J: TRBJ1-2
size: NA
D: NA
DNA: TGTGCCACCAGCAGAGAGTATTTGAACAGGGAACGGGTTAACTATGGCTACACCTTC
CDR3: CATSREYLNRERVNYGYTF

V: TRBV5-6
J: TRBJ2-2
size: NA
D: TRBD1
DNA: TGTGCCAGCAGCTTGGAGGCAGGGGGCTACACCGGGGAGCTGTTTTTT
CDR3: CASSLEAGGYTGELFF

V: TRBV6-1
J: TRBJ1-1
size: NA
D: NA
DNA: TGTGCCAGCTGTGTTTACGGGGGGACGAACACTGAAGCTTTCTTT
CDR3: CASCVYGGTNTEAFF

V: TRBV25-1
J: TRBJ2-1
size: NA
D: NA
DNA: TGTGCCAGCAGTGTTTACCATGAGCAGTTCTTC
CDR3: CASSVYHEQFF

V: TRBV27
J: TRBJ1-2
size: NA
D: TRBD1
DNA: TGTGCCAGCAGTTTGGGGACAGGGGGCGGATATGGCTACACCTTC
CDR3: CASSLGTGGGYGYTF

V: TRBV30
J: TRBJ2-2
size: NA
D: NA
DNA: TGTGCCTGGCAAACAGGTACGAACACCGGGGAGCTGTTTTTT
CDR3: CAWQTGTNTGELFF

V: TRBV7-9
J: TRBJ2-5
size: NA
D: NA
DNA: TGTGCCAGCAGCCAGAGACTAGGTCAAGAGACCCAGTACTTC
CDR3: CASSQRLGQETQYF

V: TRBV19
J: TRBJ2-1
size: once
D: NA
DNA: TGTGCCAGTAGTATAGGGGGGACCGAGCAGTTCTTC
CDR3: CASSIGGTEQFF